This T cell receptor beta chain is drawn from a study of T cells in Graves' hyperthyroidism and ophthalmopathy. This clonotype was counted many times. Its antigen remains unidentified. The junction had 14 bases not matched to a gene; V was cut back by 3 bases and J by 0 bases. The CDR3 sequence is 17 residues long. Germline CDR1 is DFQATT and CDR2 is SNEGSKA (reference sequence). Whole-study findings and limits: It was a median roughly 6.5 months before onset that the model predicted ophthalmopathy.

What was amplified from RNA transcripts were TCR beta CDR3 regions. The HTBI primer set served for first-round RT-PCR of the TCR CDR3. Using its own MiXCR run on the multiplex PCR reads, TCRdb lists one record per CDR3 protein. The repertoire holds roughly 570,000 distinct CDR3 sequences, with 15% to 18% as singletons. This clonotype originated in a woman aged 30 to 39 with Graves' hyperthyroidism. The sequenced sample consisted of blood. The chain recombines TRBV20-1 with TRBJ2-7, with TRBD2 matching over 7 bases. DNA of the CDR3: TGCAGTGCTAGTTGGGCGGGGATTGGCGGGAGCTCCTACGAGCAGTACTTC. It is translated as CSASWAGIGGSSYEQYF.